Listed here is a single T cell receptor beta chain. Germline V gene lookup returns CDR1 SGDLS and CDR2 YYNGEE. Trimming took off 0 bases at V and 8 bases at J, with 8 bases between the two ends. The CDR3 is 12 residues long. Original processing methods: Using reference gene primer amplification, nucleated cell counts were estimated. TCRdb keeps only in-frame clones here, not all; method: immunoSEQ multiplex PCR. The V and J calls and the clone size are those of that table, but D and trimming were determined from the DNA. The sample carries fewer than 130,000 clones, approximately 82% recorded once. These data come from a study of blood T cell repertoires in COVID-19. Overall study: Whether acute or convalescent, the COVID-19 samples came from the United States, Italy and Spain. Nucleic acid was either cDNA or gDNA, and it came from T cells, B-cell-depleted T cells, or PBMCs.

The genes are TRBV9 and TRBJ1-1; D gene uncertain. The TCR sequence derives from an elderly woman with acute or convalescent COVID-19. The sequenced sample consisted of peripheral blood. The CDR3 sequence is CASSVVEGEAFF. Written as DNA, the CDR3 is TGTGCCAGCAGCGTAGTGGAGGGAGAAGCTTTCTTT. Looking up the rest from reference TRBV9 and TRBJ1-1 gives the full variable domain: DSGVTQTPKHLITATGQRVTLRCSPRSGDLSVYWYQQSLDQGLQFLIQYYNGEERAKGNILERFSAQQFPDLHSELNLSSLELGDSALYFCASSVVEGEAFFGQGTRLTVV.